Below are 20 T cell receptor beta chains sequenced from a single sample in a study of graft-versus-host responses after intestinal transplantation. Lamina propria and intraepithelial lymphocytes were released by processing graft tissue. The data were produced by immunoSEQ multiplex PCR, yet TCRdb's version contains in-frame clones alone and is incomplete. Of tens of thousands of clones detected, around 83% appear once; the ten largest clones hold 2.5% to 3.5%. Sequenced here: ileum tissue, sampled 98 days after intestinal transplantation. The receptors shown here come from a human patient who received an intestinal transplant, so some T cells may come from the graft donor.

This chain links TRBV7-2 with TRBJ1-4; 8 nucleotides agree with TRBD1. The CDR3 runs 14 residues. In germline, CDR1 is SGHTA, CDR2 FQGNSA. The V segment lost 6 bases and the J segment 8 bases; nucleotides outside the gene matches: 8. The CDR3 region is CASRAQGAGEKLFF. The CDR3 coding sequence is TGTGCCAGCAGAGCTCAGGGGGCGGGAGAAAAACTGTTTTTT. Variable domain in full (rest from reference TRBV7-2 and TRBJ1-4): GAGVSQSPSNKVTEKGKDVELRCDPISGHTALYWYRQSLGQGLEFLIYFQGNSAPDKSGLPSDRFSAERTGGSVSTLTIQRTQQEDSAVYLCASRAQGAGEKLFFGSGTQLSVL.

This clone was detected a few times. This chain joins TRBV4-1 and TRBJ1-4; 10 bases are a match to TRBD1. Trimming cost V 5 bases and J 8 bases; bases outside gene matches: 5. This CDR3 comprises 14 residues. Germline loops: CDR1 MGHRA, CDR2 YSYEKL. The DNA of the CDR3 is TGCGCCAGCAGCGAACGGACAGGGGGGGAAAAACTGTTTTTT. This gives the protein CASSERTGGEKLFF.

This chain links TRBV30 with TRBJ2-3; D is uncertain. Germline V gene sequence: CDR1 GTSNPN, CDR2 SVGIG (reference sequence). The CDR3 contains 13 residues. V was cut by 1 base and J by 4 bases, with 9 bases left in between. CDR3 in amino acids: CAWSEDPPDTQYF. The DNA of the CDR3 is TGTGCCTGGAGTGAAGATCCCCCAGATACGCAGTATTTT.

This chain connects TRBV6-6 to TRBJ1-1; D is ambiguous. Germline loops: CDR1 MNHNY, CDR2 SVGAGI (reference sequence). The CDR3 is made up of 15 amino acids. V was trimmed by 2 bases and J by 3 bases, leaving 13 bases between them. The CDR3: CASSYGSIGDTEAFF. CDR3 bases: TGTGCCAGCAGTTACGGGTCTATTGGGGACACTGAAGCTTTCTTT.

The DNA of the CDR3 is TGTGCCAGCAGCTATCCGGGAACCTACGAGCAGTACTTC. Its translation: CASSYPGTYEQYF. The rearrangement joins TRBV5-5 to TRBJ2-7, with D maybe TRBD2 (5 bases). Germline V gene data show CDR1 as SGHKS and CDR2 as YYEKEE (reference sequence). Trimming cost V 3 bases and J 2 bases, with 9 bases left between them. CDR3 length: 13 residues.

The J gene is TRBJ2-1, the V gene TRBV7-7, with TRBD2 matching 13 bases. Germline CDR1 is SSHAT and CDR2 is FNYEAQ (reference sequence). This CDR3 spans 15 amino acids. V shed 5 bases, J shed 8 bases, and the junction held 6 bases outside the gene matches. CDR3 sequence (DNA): TGTGCCAGCAGCAGACTAGCGGGGGGTAACGATGAGCAGTTCTTC. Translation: CASSRLAGGNDEQFF.

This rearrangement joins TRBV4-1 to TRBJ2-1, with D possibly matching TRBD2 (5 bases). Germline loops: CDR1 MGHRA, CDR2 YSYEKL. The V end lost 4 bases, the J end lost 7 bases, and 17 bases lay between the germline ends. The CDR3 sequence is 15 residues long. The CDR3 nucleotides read TGCGCCAGCAGCCCCGGACTGCCCAGAGAGAATGAGCAGTTCTTC. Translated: CASSPGLPRENEQFF.

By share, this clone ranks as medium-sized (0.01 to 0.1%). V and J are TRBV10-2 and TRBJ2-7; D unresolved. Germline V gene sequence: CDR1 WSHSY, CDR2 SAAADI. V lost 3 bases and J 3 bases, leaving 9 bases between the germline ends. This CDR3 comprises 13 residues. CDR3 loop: CASSDSRDYEQYF. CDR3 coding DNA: TGCGCCAGCAGTGACTCCCGTGACTACGAGCAGTACTTC.

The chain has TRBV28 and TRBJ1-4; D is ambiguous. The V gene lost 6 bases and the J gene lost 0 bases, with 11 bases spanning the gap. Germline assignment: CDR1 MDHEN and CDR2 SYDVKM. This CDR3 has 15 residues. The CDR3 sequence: CASSFPGATNEKLFF. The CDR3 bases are TGTGCCAGCAGCTTCCCCGGGGCAACTAATGAAAAACTGTTTTTT.

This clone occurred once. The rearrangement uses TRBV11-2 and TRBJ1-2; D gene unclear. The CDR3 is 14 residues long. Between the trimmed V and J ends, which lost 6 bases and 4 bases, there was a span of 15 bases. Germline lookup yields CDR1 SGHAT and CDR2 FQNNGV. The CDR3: CASSLPGFGYGYTF. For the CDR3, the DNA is TGTGCCAGCAGTCTCCCGGGGTTTGGCTATGGCTACACCTTC.

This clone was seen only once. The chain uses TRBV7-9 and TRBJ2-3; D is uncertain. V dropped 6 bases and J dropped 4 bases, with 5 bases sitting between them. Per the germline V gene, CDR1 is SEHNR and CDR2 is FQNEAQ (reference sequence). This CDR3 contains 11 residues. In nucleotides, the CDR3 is TGTGCCAGCAGGGCGGCAGATACGCAGTATTTT. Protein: CASRAADTQYF.

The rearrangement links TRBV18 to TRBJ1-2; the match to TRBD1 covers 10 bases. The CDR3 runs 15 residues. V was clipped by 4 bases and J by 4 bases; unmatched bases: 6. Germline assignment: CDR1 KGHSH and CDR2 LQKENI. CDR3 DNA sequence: TGTGCCAGCTCACAGACAGGGGGCCAGGCCTATGGCTACACCTTC. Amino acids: CASSQTGGQAYGYTF.

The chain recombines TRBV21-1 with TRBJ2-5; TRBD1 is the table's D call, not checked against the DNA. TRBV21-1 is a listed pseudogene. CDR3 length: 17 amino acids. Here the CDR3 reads CASSHPGGQGAKETQYF. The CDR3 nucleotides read TGTGCCAGCAGTCACCCGGGGGGACAGGGGGCAAAAGAGACCCAGTACTTC.

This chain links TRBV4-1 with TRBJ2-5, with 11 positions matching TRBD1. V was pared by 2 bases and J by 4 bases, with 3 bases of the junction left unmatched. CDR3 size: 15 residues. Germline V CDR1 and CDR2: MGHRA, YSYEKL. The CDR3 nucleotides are TGCGCCAGCAGCCAAAGGACAGGGGGCGGAGAGACCCAGTACTTC. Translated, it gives CASSQRTGGGETQYF.

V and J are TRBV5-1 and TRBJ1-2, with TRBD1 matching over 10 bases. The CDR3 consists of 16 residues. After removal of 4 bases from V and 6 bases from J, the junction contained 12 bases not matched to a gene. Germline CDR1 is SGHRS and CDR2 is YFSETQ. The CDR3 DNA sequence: TGCGCCAGCAGCCCAGATTGGGGGACAGGGGATGATGGCTACACCTTC. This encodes CASSPDWGTGDDGYTF.

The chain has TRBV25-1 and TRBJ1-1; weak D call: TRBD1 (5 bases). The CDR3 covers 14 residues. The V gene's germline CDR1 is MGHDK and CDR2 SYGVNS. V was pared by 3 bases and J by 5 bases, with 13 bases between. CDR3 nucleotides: TGTGCCAGCAGTGACAGGGATTATTATACTGAAGCTTTCTTT. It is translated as CASSDRDYYTEAFF.

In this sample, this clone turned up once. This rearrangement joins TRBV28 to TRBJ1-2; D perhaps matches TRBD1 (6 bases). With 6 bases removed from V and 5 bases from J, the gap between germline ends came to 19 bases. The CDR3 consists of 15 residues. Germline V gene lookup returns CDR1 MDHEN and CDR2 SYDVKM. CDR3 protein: CASRGPGGARYGYTF. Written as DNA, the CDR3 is TGTGCCAGCAGGGGCCCGGGGGGCGCCAGGTATGGCTACACCTTC.

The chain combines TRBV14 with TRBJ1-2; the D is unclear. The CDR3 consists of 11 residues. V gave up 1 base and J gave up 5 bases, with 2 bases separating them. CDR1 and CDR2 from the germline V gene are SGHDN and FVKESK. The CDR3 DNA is TGTGCCAGCAGCCAAGGGTATGGCTACACCTTC. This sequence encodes CASSQGYGYTF.

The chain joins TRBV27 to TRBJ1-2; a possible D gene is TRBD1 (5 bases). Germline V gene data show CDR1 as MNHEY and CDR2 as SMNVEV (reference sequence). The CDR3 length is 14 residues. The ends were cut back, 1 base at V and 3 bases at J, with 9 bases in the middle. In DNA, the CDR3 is TGTGCCAGCAGTTTATATGGGGGGGACTATGGCTACACCTTC. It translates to CASSLYGGDYGYTF.

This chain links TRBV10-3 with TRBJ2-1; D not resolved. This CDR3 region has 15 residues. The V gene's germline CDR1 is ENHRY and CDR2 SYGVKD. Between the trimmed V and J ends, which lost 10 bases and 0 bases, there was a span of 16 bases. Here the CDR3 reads CATQNNLSSYNEQFF. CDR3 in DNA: TGTGCCACACAAAATAACTTGAGCTCCTACAATGAGCAGTTCTTC.